This entry lists 22 T cell receptor beta chains sequenced from one sample in a study of T cells in Graves' hyperthyroidism and ophthalmopathy (dated by TCRdb to between 2019 and 2020). Libraries were built with multiplex PCR. Sequencing took place on an Illumina HiSeq 2000. The TCR beta CDR3 regions were amplified from RNA transcripts. The TCR CDR3 was subjected to a first round of RT-PCR using the HTBI primer set and the Qiagen OneStep RT-PCR kit. The public reads were reanalyzed by TCRdb: fastp trimming at Q25, MiXCR alignment, in-frame beta chains only. For every CDR3 protein sequence, its rows merge into one entry that carries the most common genes and DNA. The sample includes more than 300,000 distinct CDR3 sequences, with 15% to 20% observed a single time. Of the sample, 30% to 40% is held by the ten largest clones. The sample was blood. These receptors were collected from a woman aged 25 to 39 with Graves' hyperthyroidism that later progressed to Graves' ophthalmopathy.

This clonotype was seen repeatedly, ten times or more. The CDR3 loop is CSASPGTSESSYNEQFF. In DNA form, the CDR3 reads TGCAGTGCAAGCCCCGGGACTAGCGAGAGCTCCTACAATGAGCAGTTCTTC. The rearrangement joins TRBV20-1 to TRBJ2-1, with 10 positions matching TRBD2. The V and J ends lost 6 bases and 0 bases, in that order; junction bases with no gene match: 11. CDR1 DFQATT and CDR2 SNEGSKA come from the germline V gene (reference sequence). The CDR3 length is 17 residues.

This clonotype has a count of ten or more. V and J are TRBV5-1 and TRBJ2-7, with TRBD1 identical over 7 bases. From germline, CDR1 is SGHRS and CDR2 YFSETQ. This CDR3 is 14 amino acids long. J lost 2 bases, V lost 4 bases, and 6 bases had no gene match. CDR3 region: CASSMNRGPYEQYF. Here the CDR3 DNA reads TGCGCCAGCAGCATGAACAGGGGACCCTACGAGCAGTACTTC.

This clonotype was recorded many times. This rearrangement joins TRBV3-1 to TRBJ2-7; D is perhaps TRBD1 or TRBD2 (5 bases each). The ends were cut back, 4 bases at V and 4 bases at J, with 14 bases in the middle. The CDR3 spans 14 residues. Germline-derived CDR1 and CDR2 are LGHDT and YNNKEL (reference sequence). CDR3 sequence (DNA): TGTGCCAGCAGCCGGGGACGGGCTGATTACGAGCAGTACTTC. Its protein is CASSRGRADYEQYF.

About this clonotype itself: One junction end does not reproduce the germline sequence, and a read error may be involved. This chain joins TRBV15 and TRBJ1-2; no reliable D call. Germline loops: CDR1 LNHNV, CDR2 YYDKDF (reference sequence). The CDR3 is 15 amino acids. The CDR3 region has the DNA TGTGCCACCAGCAGAGACACCGAAGCTAACTATGGCTACATCTTC. Translating it yields CATSRDTEANYGYIF.

The chain couples TRBV2 to TRBJ2-5; D is perhaps TRBD1 or TRBD2 (6 bases each). Deletions cut 11 bases from V and 5 bases from J, with 24 bases between. The V gene's germline CDR1 is SNHLY and CDR2 FYNNEI. The CDR3 sequence is 15 residues long. CDR3 amino acids: CAGGGRGSLGETQYF. In nucleotides, the CDR3 is TGTGCCGGAGGGGGTCGGGGGAGTCTAGGGGAGACCCAGTACTTC. The variable domain in full, with the rest retrieved from reference TRBV2 and TRBJ2-5, is EPEVTQTPSHQVTQMGQEVILRCVPISNHLYFYWYRQILGQKVEFLVSFYNNEISEKSEIFDDQFSVERPDGSNFTLKIRSTKLEDSAMYFCAGGGRGSLGETQYFGPGTRLLVL.

This clonotype was recorded many times. V usage is TRBV11-1 and J usage is TRBJ2-1, with D tentatively TRBD2 (6 bases). This CDR3 is 12 amino acids long. Trimming shortened V by 2 bases and J by 8 bases, and 7 bases separated the two germline ends. The germline CDR1 and CDR2 sequences are SGHAT and FQDESV (reference sequence). CDR3 bases: TGTGCCAGCAGCTTAAGGAGGGATGAGCAGTTCTTC. Translation gives CASSLRRDEQFF.

This clonotype has ten or more counts. The chain employs TRBV28 and TRBJ2-7; D tentatively reads TRBD1 or TRBD2 (5 bases each). Germline V lookup: CDR1 MDHEN, CDR2 SYDVKM. CDR3 length: 12 residues. The V end was cut by 6 bases, the J end by 4 bases, with 10 bases between. The CDR3 reads CASRGTEYEQYF. DNA of the CDR3: TGTGCCAGCAGGGGGACGGAGTACGAGCAGTACTTC.

Comments on this clonotype: Possible read error: a much larger clone is one base away. This sequence joins TRBV6-2 or TRBV6-3 and TRBJ1-5; possible D gene TRBD1, 6 bases. The CDR3 runs 14 residues. Looked up from germline, CDR1 is MNHEY and CDR2 is SVGEGT. The CDR3 DNA follows: TGTGTCAGCAGGAGATCAGGGGTGGAGTTGCCCCAGCATTTT. Residues: CVSRRSGVELPQHF.

The chain combines TRBV6-1 with TRBJ1-5, with D unclear. Trimming removed 6 bases from V and 5 bases from J, with 17 bases in between. The CDR3 is 15 amino acids. The germline V gene has CDR1 MNHNS and CDR2 SASEGT. The CDR3 region has the DNA TGTGCCAGCAGCCCCAATGGCCGCGGTTATCAGCCCCAGCATTTT. This encodes CASSPNGRGYQPQHF.

This clonotype was found many times. The chain employs TRBV5-1 and TRBJ1-2; unclear D gene. The CDR3 is 13 residues long. V dropped 1 base and J dropped 6 bases, with 10 bases sitting between them. Germline CDR1 SGHRS, CDR2 YFSETQ. CDR3 sequence (DNA): TGCGCCAGCAGCTTGATCCGGGCCAATGGCTACACCTTC. Encoded protein: CASSLIRANGYTF.

This clonotype was seen many times. This chain connects TRBV5-1 to TRBJ1-2; 7 positions match TRBD1. After removal of 4 bases from V and 5 bases from J, the junction contained 5 bases not matched to a gene. The CDR3 extends over 13 amino acids. CDR1 and CDR2 (germline): SGHRS, YFSETQ. CDR3 DNA: TGCGCCAGCAGCCCGACAGGGCAATATGGCTACACCTTC. Its translation is CASSPTGQYGYTF.

This clonotype was detected many times. The CDR3 reads CASSMRGPGNEKLFF. CDR3 nucleotides: TGTGCCAGTAGTATGCGGGGGCCCGGAAATGAAAAACTGTTTTTT. The genes are TRBV19 and TRBJ1-4, with D possibly being TRBD1 (6 bases). V lost 3 bases to trimming and J lost 5 bases, with 13 bases between them. The germline V gene has CDR1 LNHDA and CDR2 SQIVND (reference sequence). The CDR3 sequence is 15 residues long.

The chain has TRBV20-1 and TRBJ2-1; 9 bases line up with TRBD2. The V gene's germline CDR1 is DFQATT and CDR2 SNEGSKA (reference sequence). The CDR3 runs 15 residues. V was clipped by 5 bases and J by 7 bases; unmatched bases: 12. The CDR3: CSAGAHAGGSNEQFF. CDR3 in DNA: TGCAGTGCTGGAGCCCATGCGGGGGGGTCAAATGAGCAGTTCTTC.

The sample holds many counts of this clonotype. The V call is TRBV3-1, the J call TRBJ1-1, with a weak D call TRBD1 (6 bases). Germline lookup yields CDR1 LGHDT and CDR2 YNNKEL (reference sequence). The CDR3 is 11 amino acids. Trimming took 5 bases from V and 10 from J, leaving 11 bases between them. The CDR3 nucleotides are TGTGCCAGCAGCGATGGCAGGGGAGCTTTCTTT. This codes for CASSDGRGAFF. Full variable domain (outside the CDR3, taken from reference TRBV3-1 and TRBJ1-1): DTAVSQTPKYLVTQMGNDKSIKCEQNLGHDTMYWYKQDSKKFLKIMFSYNNKELIINETVPNRFSPKSPDKAHLNLHINSLELGDSAVYFCASSDGRGAFFGQGTRLTVV.

In its sample, this clonotype was seen many times. The chain employs TRBV28 and TRBJ2-5; TRBD1 might be the D (5 bases). The CDR3 has 14 residues. Germline CDR1 reads MDHEN; CDR2 reads SYDVKM. V shed 6 bases and J shed 5 bases, with 16 bases lying between them. The CDR3 nucleotides read TGTGCCAGCAGATCAGACCCAGGGTCGGAGACCCAGTACTTC. Translated, it gives CASRSDPGSETQYF.

The chain uses TRBV28 and TRBJ2-3, with 10 bases matching TRBD1. Germline V gene lookup returns CDR1 MDHEN and CDR2 SYDVKM. The CDR3 is made up of 16 amino acids. V gave up 1 base and J gave up 14 bases; unmatched junction bases: 15. DNA for the CDR3: TGTGCCAGCAGTTTATCGGCCCCGGGACAGGGGCTAGGGCCGTATTTT. Protein sequence: CASSLSAPGQGLGPYF.

Turning to this clonotype: One junction end does not reproduce the germline sequence, and a read error may be involved. The rearrangement uses TRBV9 and TRBJ2-2; 11 bases agree with TRBD2. CDR1 and CDR2 from the germline V gene are SGDLS and YYNGEE. This CDR3 is built from 18 residues. DNA of the CDR3: TGTGCCAGCAGCGGACCGATAGCGGGAGGGCCTACAACCGGGAAGCTGTTTTTT. Translating it yields CASSGPIAGGPTTGKLFF.

There are many counts of this clonotype. This chain joins TRBV5-5 and TRBJ2-3; D not resolved. V gave up 4 bases and J gave up 6 bases, with 9 bases separating them. The CDR3 has 12 amino acids. The germline CDR1 and CDR2 sequences are SGHKS and YYEKEE (reference sequence). In DNA, the CDR3 is TGTGCCAGCAGCCCTCGCGGTGATACGCAGTATTTT. Its protein is CASSPRGDTQYF.

This clonotype was picked up many times. The J gene is TRBJ1-1, the V gene TRBV7-9; unclear D gene. Germline V gives CDR1 SEHNR, CDR2 FQNEAQ (reference sequence). The CDR3 runs 13 residues. Trimming shortened V by 5 bases and J by 1 base, and 8 bases separated the two germline ends. CDR3 residues: CASSHGSNTEAFF. CDR3 coding DNA: TGTGCCAGCAGCCACGGGTCGAACACTGAAGCTTTCTTT.

This clonotype was counted many times. This sequence joins TRBV27 and TRBJ1-6; TRBD1 aligns across 7 bases. The length of the CDR3 is 14 residues. The germline V gene encodes CDR1 MNHEY and CDR2 SMNVEV (reference sequence). J gave up 10 bases and V 3 bases, and 6 bases lay outside the gene matches. CDR3 sequence: CASSFGQGGSPLHF. The DNA for the CDR3 is TGTGCCAGCAGTTTCGGTCAGGGGGGATCACCCCTCCACTTT.

This clonotype was seen a few times. The V gene is TRBV7-8, the J gene TRBJ2-1; 7 positions match TRBD2. The junction had 11 bases not matched to a gene; V was cut back by 3 bases and J by 6 bases. Germline V gives CDR1 SGHVS, CDR2 FQNEAQ. The CDR3 loop spans 16 amino acids. The DNA for the CDR3 is TGTGCCAGCAGCTTCGTCGGTCCAGCGGGAACCAATGAGCAGTTCTTC. This gives the protein CASSFVGPAGTNEQFF.

This clonotype was seen more than once but under ten times. V and J are TRBV30 and TRBJ2-1; weak D call: TRBD1 (6 bases). The V gene's germline CDR1 is GTSNPN and CDR2 SVGIG (reference sequence). V lost 0 bases and J 0 bases, leaving 6 bases between the germline ends. The CDR3 extends over 14 amino acids. The CDR3 protein is CAWSVGASYNEQFF. CDR3 nucleotides: TGTGCCTGGAGTGTGGGGGCCTCCTACAATGAGCAGTTCTTC.